Shown below are 27 T cell receptor beta chains from a single sample sequenced in a study of molecular identifiers for immune sequencing clone quantification. MiXCR, run by TCRdb on the PCR reads, gives a single entry per CDR3 protein. Seen here are 45,000 to 65,000 distinct CDR3 sequences, roughly 24% observed once, and the top ten hold approximately 1.9%. The sequencing sample was made of naive CD8+ T cells from blood, with Jurkat cell RNA spiked in. Subset given: FACS-sorted CD8+CD4-CCR7+CD45RA+ naive T cells. The receptors stem from a human donor in good health. Some libraries in this study had Jurkat cell RNA spiked in.

Worth noting for this clonotype: Being one base from a much bigger clone, this may be a read error. The chain joins TRBV4-1 to TRBJ1-5, with a tentative D call TRBD1 (5 bases). Germline CDR1 MGHRA, CDR2 YSYEKL. CDR3 size: 16 residues. The CDR3, as DNA: TGCGCCCGCAGCCCCGTGGGGGGGATTGGCAATCAGCCCCAGCATTTT. Translation: CARSPVGGIGNQPQHF.

Remarks on this clonotype: Compared with germline, one end of the junction differs, possibly owing to a read error. The chain carries TRBV5-1 and TRBJ2-7; D unclear. CDR3 length: 13 amino acids. The germline V gene encodes CDR1 SGHRS and CDR2 YFSETQ. Here the CDR3 reads CASSLAWSSAPSF. CDR3 in DNA: TGCGCCAGCAGCTTGGCCTGGTCCTCCGCGCCGTCCTTC.

The chain employs TRBV12-3 or TRBV12-4 and TRBJ2-2; the match to TRBD1 covers 9 bases. The length of the CDR3 is 15 residues. The ends lost 7 bases at V and 5 bases at J; junction bases unmatched: 8. The CDR3 reads CASKADRGITGELFF. In nucleotides, the CDR3 is TGTGCCAGCAAGGCTGACAGGGGGATAACCGGGGAGCTGTTTTTT.

This clonotype was seen many times. This rearrangement joins TRBV4-2 to TRBJ2-5, with TRBD2 as a possible D gene (5 bases). The germline CDR1 and CDR2 sequences are LGHNA and YNFKEQ. Trimming took 2 bases from V and 1 from J, leaving 5 bases between them. CDR3 length equals 13 residues. The CDR3 spells CASSQTSQETQYF. The CDR3 DNA reads as TGTGCCAGCAGCCAAACTAGCCAAGAGACCCAGTACTTC.

Note on this clonotype: At one boundary the junction diverges from the germline segment, which might be a read error. CDR3 region: CVSSPPRKGSSYNEQFF. CDR3 in DNA: TGTGTCAGCAGCCCGCCCCGGAAGGGGAGCTCCTACAATGAGCAGTTCTTC. This chain connects TRBV13 to TRBJ2-1, with D perhaps matching TRBD1 or TRBD2 (5 bases each). The length of the CDR3 is 17 residues. Germline V gene sequence: CDR1 PRHDT, CDR2 FYEKMQ (reference sequence).

The chain couples TRBV28 to TRBJ2-7, with no clear D. V was shortened by 6 bases and J by 4 bases, with 16 bases between the two germline ends. Germline V gene lookup returns CDR1 MDHEN and CDR2 SYDVKM. This CDR3 spans 14 amino acids. CDR3 DNA: TGTGCCAGCAGCCTCATAGTGGTGAGATACGAGCAGTACTTC. The encoded protein is CASSLIVVRYEQYF.

The chain couples TRBV19 to TRBJ2-3, with 7 bases lining up with TRBD2. The V gene end was trimmed by 5 bases and the J gene end by 2 bases; junction bases not matched to a gene: 13. There are 17 residues in the CDR3. The germline V gene has CDR1 LNHDA and CDR2 SQIVND (reference sequence). The CDR3: CASSPHPGGSLTDTQYF. For the CDR3, the DNA is TGTGCCAGTAGTCCACATCCGGGGGGAAGCCTCACAGATACGCAGTATTTT. Full variable domain (missing parts from reference TRBV19 and TRBJ2-3): DGGITQSPKYLFRKEGQNVTLSCEQNLNHDAMYWYRQDPGQGLRLIYYSQIVNDFQKGDIAEGYSVSREKKESFPLTVTSAQKNPTAFYLCASSPHPGGSLTDTQYFGPGTRLTVL.

This clonotype was observed at least ten times. The chain combines TRBV2 with TRBJ2-1, with a possible D match to TRBD1 (5 bases). Germline CDR1 SNHLY, CDR2 FYNNEI. V lost 8 bases and J 0 bases, leaving 8 bases between the germline ends. CDR3 length equals 13 residues. The CDR3 DNA is TGTGCCAGCGAGGACATCTCCTACAATGAGCAGTTCTTC. Translation gives CASEDISYNEQFF.

This clonotype was seen a few times. The CDR3 does not end in the conserved phenylalanine or tryptophan, so this is likely a read error. The V call is TRBV27, the J call TRBJ1-3; D not resolved. In germline, CDR1 is MNHEY, CDR2 SMNVEV (reference sequence). The CDR3 contains 13 residues. V was cut by 5 bases and J by 0 bases, with 5 bases left in between. In DNA, the CDR3 is TGTGCCAGCAGTCAGAGCTCTGGAAACACCATATATCTT. Translated, it gives CASSQSSGNTIYL.

This clonotype was counted between two and nine times. This chain connects TRBV18 to TRBJ2-7; no reliable D call. Germline-derived CDR1 and CDR2 are KGHSH and LQKENI. The V and J ends lost 1 base and 3 bases respectively, with 19 bases between them. The CDR3 spans 17 residues. CDR3 loop: CASSPREGSINFYEQYF. The CDR3 nucleotides read TGTGCCAGCTCACCACGGGAAGGGTCGATCAACTTCTACGAGCAGTACTTC.

This clonotype was found many times. The chain employs TRBV28 and TRBJ2-7; the match to TRBD1 covers 7 bases. This CDR3 spans 14 amino acids. V lost 7 bases, J lost 6 bases, and 12 bases stayed unmatched. Germline V gene data show CDR1 as MDHEN and CDR2 as SYDVKM. The CDR3 DNA reads as TGTGCCAGCACCATAAGGGGGCGGCCCGGCGAGCAGTACTTC. Its translation is CASTIRGRPGEQYF.

V and J are TRBV6-2 or TRBV6-3 and TRBJ2-7; possible D gene TRBD1, 5 bases. The CDR3 length is 17 residues. Germline V gene lookup returns CDR1 MNHEY and CDR2 SVGEGT. The germline V and J ends were trimmed by 6 bases and 6 bases, with 27 bases remaining between them. The CDR3 region is CASREGPPWQGFGEQYF. For the CDR3, the DNA is TGTGCCAGCAGAGAAGGGCCGCCGTGGCAGGGTTTCGGCGAGCAGTACTTC.

About this clonotype: This sequence may be a read error, since a much larger clone differs from it by one base. The chain is built from TRBV13 and TRBJ2-7; D not certain. The CDR3 length is 12 residues. The germline V gene encodes CDR1 PRHDT and CDR2 FYEKMQ (reference sequence). The CDR3 reads CASSFPSADTCF. CDR3 nucleotides: TGTGCCAGCAGCTTCCCCTCCGCCGATACGTGCTTC.

The chain recombines TRBV27 with TRBJ2-3; 7 nucleotides align to TRBD1. Germline-derived CDR1 and CDR2 are MNHEY and SMNVEV (reference sequence). Trimming took 6 bases from V and 3 from J; bases not matched to a gene: 12. This CDR3 region has 16 residues. The CDR3 DNA is TGTGCCAGCAGCCCGCAGGGGGTGGTAGCGACAGATACGCAGTATTTT. Its protein product is CASSPQGVVATDTQYF.

As to this clonotype: A much larger clone lies a single base off, so this may be a read error. The rearrangement links TRBV30 to TRBJ2-1; D possibly corresponds to TRBD1 (5 bases). This CDR3 has 13 amino acids. CDR1 and CDR2 (germline): GTSNPN, SVGIG (reference sequence). Trimming cost V 3 bases and J 9 bases, with 15 bases left between them. CDR3: CAWSLDSFTEQFF. The DNA for the CDR3 is TGTGCCTGGAGCCTCGACAGTTTCACTGAGCAGTTCTTC.

This clonotype was observed many times. The V gene is TRBV28, the J gene TRBJ2-3, with a tentative D call TRBD1 (5 bases). Germline CDR1 MDHEN, CDR2 SYDVKM. Trimming took 7 bases from V and 0 from J, leaving 14 bases between them. CDR3 length: 15 amino acids. The CDR3 region is CASTLYRGSTDTQYF. CDR3 in DNA: TGTGCCAGCACTCTATATAGGGGCAGCACAGATACGCAGTATTTT.

This clonotype was recorded many times. This chain uses TRBV19 with TRBJ2-3; D uncertain. Per germline, CDR1 LNHDA and CDR2 SQIVND (reference sequence). Trimming removed 5 bases from V and 5 bases from J, with 5 bases in between. This CDR3 comprises 11 residues. CDR3 DNA: TGTGCCAGTAGTTGGGGAGATACGCAGTATTTT. It is translated as CASSWGDTQYF.

This clonotype was counted ten times or more. The chain carries TRBV5-1 and TRBJ1-4, with 7 bases that match TRBD1. The V and J ends lost 0 bases and 7 bases, in that order; junction bases with no gene match: 9. The CDR3 has 16 amino acids. From germline, CDR1 is SGHRS and CDR2 YFSETQ. The chain's CDR3 is CASSLGFGQVGEKLFF. The DNA of the CDR3 is TGCGCCAGCAGCTTGGGGTTTGGACAGGTCGGTGAAAAACTGTTTTTT.

As to this clonotype: It may be a read error: a sequence one base away is much more abundant. This likely comes from a read error, as the CDR3 has no conserved phenylalanine or tryptophan at its end. The gene calls are TRBV12-3 or TRBV12-4 and TRBJ2-2; 10 bases are a match to TRBD2. The CDR3 covers 16 residues. V lost 5 bases and J lost 7; bases outside the gene matches: 10. In nucleotides, the CDR3 is TGTGCCAGCAGTGAAGGGCTAGCGGGAGTTGGCGGGGAGCTGTTTTGT. This sequence encodes CASSEGLAGVGGELFC.

Comment on this clonotype: Given a much more abundant clone one base away, this may be a read error. The genes are TRBV4-1 and TRBJ1-1; D call uncertain. This CDR3 is built from 14 residues. Germline assignment: CDR1 MGHRA and CDR2 YSYEKL. Here the CDR3 reads CASSQEPRYTEASF. CDR3 nucleotides: TGCGCCAGCAGCCAAGAACCCCGCTACACTGAAGCTTCCTTT.

As concerns this clonotype: Since a much larger clone is just one base distant, this may be a read error. V usage is TRBV7-2 and J usage is TRBJ2-3, with 7 bases matching TRBD2. The V segment lost 0 bases and the J segment 5 bases; nucleotides outside the gene matches: 8. The CDR3 is made up of 16 amino acids. Germline loops: CDR1 SGHTA, CDR2 FQGNSA. The CDR3 DNA reads TGTACCAGCAGCTTAGCCTCACTAGCGCTAGGAGATACGCAGTATTTT. This gives the protein CTSSLASLALGDTQYF.

Remarks on this clonotype: The conserved phenylalanine or tryptophan is not found at the CDR3 terminus, so this likely reflects a read error. The chain uses TRBV13 and TRBJ2-3; D may be TRBD1 or TRBD2 (5 bases each). The CDR3 length is 14 residues. Trimming took 0 bases from V and 1 from J, leaving 5 bases between them. Looked up from germline, CDR1 is PRHDT and CDR2 is FYEKMQ (reference sequence). As DNA, the CDR3 is TGTGCCAGCAGCTTAGGGGGGGGCACAGATACGCAGTATCTT. Translation: CASSLGGGTDTQYL.

This clonotype was picked up many times. The chain carries TRBV30 and TRBJ2-7, with no clear D. V dropped 2 bases and J dropped 4 bases, with 18 bases sitting between them. CDR1 is GTSNPN and CDR2 is SVGIG in the germline V gene (reference sequence). The CDR3 runs 15 residues. CDR3 sequence (DNA): TGTGCCTGGAGTCCTCCTATCGGGCCCCTATACGAGCAGTACTTC. Its translation is CAWSPPIGPLYEQYF.

This clonotype has a handful of counts. The chain uses TRBV12-3 or TRBV12-4 and TRBJ2-4; maybe TRBD2 (5 bases). The CDR3 totals 14 residues. V was pared by 1 base and J by 8 bases, with 12 bases between. CDR3 coding DNA: TGTGCCAGCAGTTTAGTACTCACCGGGGACATTCAGTACTTC. Protein: CASSLVLTGDIQYF.

This clonotype was found once. It may be a read error: a sequence one base away is much more abundant. The J gene is TRBJ2-1, the V gene TRBV6-5; 7 bases are a match to TRBD1. The CDR3 is 14 amino acids. The junction had 11 bases not matched to a gene; V was cut back by 8 bases and J by 7 bases. CDR1 and CDR2 from the germline V gene are MNHEY and SVGAGI. The chain's CDR3 is CASGSQGTANEQFF. For the CDR3, the DNA is TGTGCCAGCGGTTCACAGGGGACGGCGAATGAGCAGTTCTTC.

This clonotype was found many times. The chain employs TRBV6-2 or TRBV6-3 and TRBJ2-7; D might be TRBD2 (5 bases). The germline gives CDR1 MNHEY, CDR2 SVGEGT. This CDR3 comprises 16 residues. The V end lost 5 bases, the J end lost 5 bases, and 22 bases lay between the germline ends. CDR3 protein: CASSGPTEPRGDEQYF. The CDR3 nucleotides are TGTGCCAGCAGTGGTCCGACGGAGCCTCGGGGAGACGAGCAGTACTTC.

This clonotype was counted once. A much larger clone lies one base from this, so it may be a read error. The rearrangement links TRBV20-1 to TRBJ1-1; D not resolved. The V gene's germline CDR1 is DFQATT and CDR2 SNEGSKA (reference sequence). The CDR3 consists of 14 residues. V lost 0 bases to trimming and J lost 1 base, with 9 bases between them. CDR3 nucleotide sequence: TGCAGTGCTAGAGAGGACGGGGAGAACACTGAAGCTTTCTTT. It encodes CSAREDGENTEAFF.